This T cell receptor (beta chain) was recovered during a study of graft-versus-host responses after intestinal transplantation. In regard to this clone: Antigen unknown.

The CDR3 runs to 13 residues. CDR1 is LNHDA and CDR2 is SQIVND in the germline V gene (reference sequence). The V end was cut by 2 bases, the J end by 4 bases, with 9 bases between. Profiled with immunoSEQ multiplex PCR; TCRdb holds only in-frame clones, not every one. Among about 90,000 clones, approximately 95% were seen once, and the ten largest hold about 0.5%. Whole-study results and caveats: Declines in HvG clones occurring early post-transplant were associated with peak circulating GvH clone levels.

The sequence came from a human donor who received an intestinal transplant. Sequences were derived from unstimulated CD8+ T cells sorted from spleen or lymph node cells, sampled before intestinal transplant. The J gene is TRBJ2-7, the V gene TRBV19; no definite D call. This CDR3 is CASSISQKYEQYF. CDR3 in DNA: TGTGCCAGTAGTATATCCCAGAAATACGAGCAGTACTTC.